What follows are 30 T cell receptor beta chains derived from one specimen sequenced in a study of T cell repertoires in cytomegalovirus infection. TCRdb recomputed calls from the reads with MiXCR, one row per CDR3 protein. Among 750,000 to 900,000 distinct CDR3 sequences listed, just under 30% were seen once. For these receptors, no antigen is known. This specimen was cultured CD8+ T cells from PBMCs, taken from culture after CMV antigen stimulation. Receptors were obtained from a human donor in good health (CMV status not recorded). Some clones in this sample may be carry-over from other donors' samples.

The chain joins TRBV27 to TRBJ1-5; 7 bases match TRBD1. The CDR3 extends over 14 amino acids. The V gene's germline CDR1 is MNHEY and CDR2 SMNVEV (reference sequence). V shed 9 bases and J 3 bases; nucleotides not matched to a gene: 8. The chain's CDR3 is CASSIGQDNQPQHF. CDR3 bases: TGTGCCAGTAGTATAGGACAGGACAATCAGCCCCAGCATTTT.

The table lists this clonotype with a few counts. The chain's CDR3 is CASSQVETDNEQFF. As DNA, the CDR3 is TGCGCCAGCAGCCAAGTTGAGACAGACAATGAGCAGTTCTTC. The rearrangement uses TRBV4-1 and TRBJ2-1; possibly TRBD1 for D (5 bases). The CDR3 length is 14 residues. The ends were cut back, 1 base at V and 5 bases at J, with 9 bases in the middle. Germline CDR1 and CDR2: MGHRA and YSYEKL.

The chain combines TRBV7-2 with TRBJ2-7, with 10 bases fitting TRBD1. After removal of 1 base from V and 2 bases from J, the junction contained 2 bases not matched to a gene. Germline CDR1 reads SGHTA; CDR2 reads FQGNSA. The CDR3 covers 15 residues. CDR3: CASSLVGQGTYEQYF. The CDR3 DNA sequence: TGTGCCAGCAGCTTAGTGGGACAGGGGACCTACGAGCAGTACTTC.

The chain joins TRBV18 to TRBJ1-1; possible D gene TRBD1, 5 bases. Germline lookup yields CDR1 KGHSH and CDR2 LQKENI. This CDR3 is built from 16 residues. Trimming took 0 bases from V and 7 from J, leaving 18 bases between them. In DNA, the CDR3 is TGTGCCAGCTCACCACCGGATCGGGGCAGGGATGGTGAAGCTTTCTTT. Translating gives CASSPPDRGRDGEAFF.

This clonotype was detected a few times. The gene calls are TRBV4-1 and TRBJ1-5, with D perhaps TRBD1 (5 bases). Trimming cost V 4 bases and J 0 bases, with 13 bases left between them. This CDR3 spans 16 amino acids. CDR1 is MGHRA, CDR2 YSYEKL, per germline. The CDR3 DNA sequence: TGCGCCAGCAGCCGCCGAGCGGGGGATAGCAATCAGCCCCAGCATTTT. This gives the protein CASSRRAGDSNQPQHF.

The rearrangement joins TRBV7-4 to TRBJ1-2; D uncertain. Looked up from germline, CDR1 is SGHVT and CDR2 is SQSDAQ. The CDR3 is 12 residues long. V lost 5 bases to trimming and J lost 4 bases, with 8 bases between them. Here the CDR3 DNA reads TGTGCCAGCAGCAGGGTCACCTATGGCTACACCTTC. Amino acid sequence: CASSRVTYGYTF. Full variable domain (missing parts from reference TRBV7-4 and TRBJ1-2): GAGVSQSPRYKVAKRGRDVALRCDSISGHVTLYWYRQTLGQGSEVLTYSQSDAQRDKSGRPSGRFSAERPERSVSTLKIQRTEQGDSAVYLCASSRVTYGYTFGSGTRLTVV.

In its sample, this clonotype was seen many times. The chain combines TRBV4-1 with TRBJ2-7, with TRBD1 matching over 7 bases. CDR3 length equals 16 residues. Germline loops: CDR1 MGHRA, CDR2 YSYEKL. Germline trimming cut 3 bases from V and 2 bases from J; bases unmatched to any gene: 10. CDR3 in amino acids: CASSQGADRITYEQYF. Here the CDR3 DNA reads TGCGCCAGCAGCCAGGGAGCGGACAGGATTACCTACGAGCAGTACTTC.

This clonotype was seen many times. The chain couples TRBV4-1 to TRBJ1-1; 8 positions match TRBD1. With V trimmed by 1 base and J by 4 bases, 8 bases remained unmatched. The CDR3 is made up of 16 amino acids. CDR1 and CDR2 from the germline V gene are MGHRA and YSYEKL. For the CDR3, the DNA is TGCGCCAGCAGCCAAGGCCCAGGGGGCCTGGGCACTGAAGCTTTCTTT. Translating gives CASSQGPGGLGTEAFF.

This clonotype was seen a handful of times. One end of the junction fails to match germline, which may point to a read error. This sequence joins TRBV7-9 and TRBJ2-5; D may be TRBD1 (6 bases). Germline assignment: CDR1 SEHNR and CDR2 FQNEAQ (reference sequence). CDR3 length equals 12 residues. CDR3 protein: CASSDPGTYELF. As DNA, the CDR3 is TGTGCCAGCAGCGACCCCGGGACATACGAACTTTTC.

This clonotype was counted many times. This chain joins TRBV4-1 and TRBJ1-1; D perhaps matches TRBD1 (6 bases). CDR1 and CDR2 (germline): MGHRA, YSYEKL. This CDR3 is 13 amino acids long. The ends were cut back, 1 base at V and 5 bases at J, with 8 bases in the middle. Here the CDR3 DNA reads TGCGCCAGCAGCCAAGTAGGGGGGACTGAAGCTTTCTTT. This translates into CASSQVGGTEAFF.

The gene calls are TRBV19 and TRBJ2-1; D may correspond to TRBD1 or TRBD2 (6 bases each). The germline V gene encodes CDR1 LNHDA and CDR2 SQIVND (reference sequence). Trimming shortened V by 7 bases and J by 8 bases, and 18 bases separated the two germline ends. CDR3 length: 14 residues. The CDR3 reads CASTSWGASYEQFF. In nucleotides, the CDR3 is TGTGCCAGTACCTCGTGGGGGGCGAGCTATGAGCAGTTCTTC.

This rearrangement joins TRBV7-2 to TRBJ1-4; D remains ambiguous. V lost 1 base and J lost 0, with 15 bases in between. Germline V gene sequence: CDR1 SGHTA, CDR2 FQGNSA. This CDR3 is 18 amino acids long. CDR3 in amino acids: CASSLGGLIIATNEKLFF. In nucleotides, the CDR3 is TGTGCCAGCAGCTTAGGCGGTCTTATAATTGCAACTAATGAAAAACTGTTTTTT.

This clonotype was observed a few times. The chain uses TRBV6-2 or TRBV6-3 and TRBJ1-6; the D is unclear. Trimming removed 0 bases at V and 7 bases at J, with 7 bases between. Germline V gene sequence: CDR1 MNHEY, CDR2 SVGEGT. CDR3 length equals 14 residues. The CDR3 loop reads CASSYSGENSPLHF. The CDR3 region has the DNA TGTGCCAGCAGTTACTCTGGAGAGAATTCACCCCTCCACTTT.

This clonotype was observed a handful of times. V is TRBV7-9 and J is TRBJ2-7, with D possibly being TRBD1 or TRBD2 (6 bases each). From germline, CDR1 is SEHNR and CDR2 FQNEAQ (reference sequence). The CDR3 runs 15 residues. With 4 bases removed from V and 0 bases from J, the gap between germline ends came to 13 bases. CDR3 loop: CASSSRGLLSYEQYF. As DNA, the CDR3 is TGTGCCAGCAGCTCCCGGGGGCTGCTCTCCTACGAGCAGTACTTC.

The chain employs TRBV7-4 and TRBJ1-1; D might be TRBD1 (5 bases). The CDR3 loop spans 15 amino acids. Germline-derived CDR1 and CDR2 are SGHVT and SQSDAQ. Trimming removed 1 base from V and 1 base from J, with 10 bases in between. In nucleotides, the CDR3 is TGTGCCAGCAGCTTAGGGATGGGGGGGAACACTGAAGCTTTCTTT. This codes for CASSLGMGGNTEAFF.

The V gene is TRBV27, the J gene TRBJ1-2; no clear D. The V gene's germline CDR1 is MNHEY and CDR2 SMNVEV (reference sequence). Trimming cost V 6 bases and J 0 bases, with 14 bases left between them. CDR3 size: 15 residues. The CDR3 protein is CASSLQEGSNYGYTF. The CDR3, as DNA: TGTGCCAGCAGCCTGCAAGAGGGATCTAACTATGGCTACACCTTC.

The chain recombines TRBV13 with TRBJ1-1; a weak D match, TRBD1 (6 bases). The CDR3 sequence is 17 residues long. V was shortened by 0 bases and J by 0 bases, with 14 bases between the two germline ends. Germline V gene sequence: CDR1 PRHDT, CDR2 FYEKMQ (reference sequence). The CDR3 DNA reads TGTGCCAGCAGCTTAGGCCGGCAGGGGTTTATGAACACTGAAGCTTTCTTT. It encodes CASSLGRQGFMNTEAFF.

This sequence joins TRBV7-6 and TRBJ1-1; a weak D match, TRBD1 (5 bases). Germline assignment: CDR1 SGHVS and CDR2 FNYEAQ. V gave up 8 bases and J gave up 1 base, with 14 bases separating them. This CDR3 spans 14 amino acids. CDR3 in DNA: TGTGCCAGCCGGCTAGCAGGGAAGAACACTGAAGCTTTCTTT. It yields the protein CASRLAGKNTEAFF.

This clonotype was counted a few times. CDR3 loop: CASSQGPLSYEQYV. The CDR3 nucleotides read TGTGCCAGCAGCCAGGGACCACTCTCCTACGAGCAGTACGTC. The rearrangement joins TRBV5-6 to TRBJ2-7, with D possibly called TRBD1 or TRBD2 (5 bases each). CDR1 and CDR2 from the germline V gene are SGHDT and YYEEEE. Trimming removed 4 bases at V and 0 bases at J, with 11 bases between. CDR3 length: 14 residues.

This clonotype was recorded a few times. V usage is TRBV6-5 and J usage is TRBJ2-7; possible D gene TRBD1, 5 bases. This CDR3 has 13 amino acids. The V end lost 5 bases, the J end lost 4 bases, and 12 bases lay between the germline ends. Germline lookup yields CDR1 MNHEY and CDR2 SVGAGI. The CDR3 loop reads CASSEGARYEQYV. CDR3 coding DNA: TGTGCCAGCAGTGAAGGGGCACGGTACGAGCAGTACGTC.

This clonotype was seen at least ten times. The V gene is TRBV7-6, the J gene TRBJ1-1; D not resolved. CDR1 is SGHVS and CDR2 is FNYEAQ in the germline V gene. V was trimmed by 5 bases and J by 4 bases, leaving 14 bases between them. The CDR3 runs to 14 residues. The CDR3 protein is CASSEVSPLTEAFF. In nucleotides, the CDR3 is TGTGCCAGCAGCGAAGTATCCCCACTCACTGAAGCTTTCTTT.

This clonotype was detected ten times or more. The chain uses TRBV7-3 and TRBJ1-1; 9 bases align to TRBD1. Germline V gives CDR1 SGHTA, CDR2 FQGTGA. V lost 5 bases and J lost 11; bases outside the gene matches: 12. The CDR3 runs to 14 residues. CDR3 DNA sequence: TGTGCCAGCAGCCGGGGACAGGGCAGTGGGGTGGCTTTCTTT. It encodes CASSRGQGSGVAFF.

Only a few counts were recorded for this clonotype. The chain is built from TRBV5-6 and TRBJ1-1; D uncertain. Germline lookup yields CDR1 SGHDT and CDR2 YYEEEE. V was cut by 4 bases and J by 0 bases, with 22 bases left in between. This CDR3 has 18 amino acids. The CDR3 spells CASSPGGKTAYMNTEAFF. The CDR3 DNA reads TGTGCCAGCAGCCCGGGAGGAAAAACAGCTTACATGAACACTGAAGCTTTCTTT. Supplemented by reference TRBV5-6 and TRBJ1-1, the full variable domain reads DAGVTQSPTHLIKTRGQQVTLRCSPKSGHDTVSWYQQALGQGPQFIFQYYEEEERQRGNFPDRFSGHQFPNYSSELNVNALLLGDSALYLCASSPGGKTAYMNTEAFFGQGTRLTVV.

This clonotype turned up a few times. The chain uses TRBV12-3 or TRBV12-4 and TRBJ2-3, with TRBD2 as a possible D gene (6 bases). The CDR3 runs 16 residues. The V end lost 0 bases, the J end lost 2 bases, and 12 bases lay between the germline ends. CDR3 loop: CASSLAGGFSTDTQYF. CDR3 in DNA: TGTGCCAGCAGTTTAGCGGGGGGATTTTCCACAGATACGCAGTATTTT.

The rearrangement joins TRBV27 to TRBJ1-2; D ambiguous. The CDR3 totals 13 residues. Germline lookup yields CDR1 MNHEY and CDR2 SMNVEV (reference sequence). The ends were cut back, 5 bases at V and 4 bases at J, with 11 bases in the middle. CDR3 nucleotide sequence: TGTGCCAGCAGTCCTCAGGACCCCTATGGCTACACCTTC. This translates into CASSPQDPYGYTF.

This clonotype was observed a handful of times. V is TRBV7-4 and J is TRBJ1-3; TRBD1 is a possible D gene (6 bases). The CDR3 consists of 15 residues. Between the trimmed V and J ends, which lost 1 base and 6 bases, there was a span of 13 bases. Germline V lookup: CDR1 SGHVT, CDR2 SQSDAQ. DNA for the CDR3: TGTGCCAGCAGCTTAGAGGGCGGACAGCAAAACACCATATATTTT. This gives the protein CASSLEGGQQNTIYF.

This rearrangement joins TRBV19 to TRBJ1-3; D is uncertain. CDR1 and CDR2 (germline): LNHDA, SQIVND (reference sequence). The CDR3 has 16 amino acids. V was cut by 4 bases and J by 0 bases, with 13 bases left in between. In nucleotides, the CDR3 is TGTGCCAGTAGTACCCGGTGGAGCGGCTCTGGAAACACCATATATTTT. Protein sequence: CASSTRWSGSGNTIYF.

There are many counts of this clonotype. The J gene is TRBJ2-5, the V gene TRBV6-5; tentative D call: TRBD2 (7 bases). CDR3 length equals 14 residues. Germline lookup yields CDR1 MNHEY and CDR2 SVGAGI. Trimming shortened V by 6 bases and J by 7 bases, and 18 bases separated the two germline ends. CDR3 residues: CASRYGGGAVTQYF. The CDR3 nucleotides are TGTGCCAGCAGATACGGAGGGGGGGCCGTGACCCAGTACTTC.

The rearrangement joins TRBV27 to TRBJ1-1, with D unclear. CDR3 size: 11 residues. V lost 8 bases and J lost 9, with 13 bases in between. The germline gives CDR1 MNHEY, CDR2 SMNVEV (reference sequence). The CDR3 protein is CASRYGPQAFF. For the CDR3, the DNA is TGTGCCAGCCGTTACGGGCCGCAAGCTTTCTTT.

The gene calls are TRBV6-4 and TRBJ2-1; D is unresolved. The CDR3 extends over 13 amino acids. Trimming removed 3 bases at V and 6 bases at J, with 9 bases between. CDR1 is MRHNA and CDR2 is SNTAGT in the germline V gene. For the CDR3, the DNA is TGTGCCAGCAGTGAAGGCCTGATCAATGAGCAGTTCTTC. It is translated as CASSEGLINEQFF.